The entry that follows covers one T cell receptor (beta chain) sequence. This clonotype was counted only a few times. Its antigen target is currently unknown. Base qualities are missing; no much larger clone stands one base away. The library was generated by 5' RACE. The second PCR ran for roughly 7 to 11 cycles and used a J-beta primer mix along with a sample-barcoded 5' primer. A unique molecular identifier was introduced onto each TCR beta cDNA molecule by a template-switch 5' adaptor carrying 12 random nucleotides. Each sample yielded at least 3 million CDR3-containing paired-end reads. All of the RNA was converted into first-strand cDNA using the Mint cDNA synthesis kit, with a TRBC-specific oligonucleotide serving as the primer. Following uracil-DNA glycosylase treatment, all cDNA underwent a first 18-cycle PCR with the universal primers M1SS and BC2_uni_R. In the original analysis: For normalization, 1 million high-quality reads, each with a distinct molecular identifier, were randomly selected from each sample. Reads with shared molecular identifiers were discarded instead of being binned into consensus sequences. MiTCR, set to a Q25 quality threshold and the strictest error-elimination algorithm, was used for CDR3 identification, clonotype clustering and error correction. A nonparametric unseen species model using Euler transformation provided a lower-bound estimate of total TCR beta diversity. TCRdb reprocessed the public reads (quality trimming at Q25 with fastp, clone calling with MiXCR) and kept in-frame beta chains. Each CDR3 protein appears once, grouped with its most common genes and DNA. In this record, the V and J calls reflect TCRdb's handling and not the investigators' own analysis. For this sample the table gives 1.5 million to 2 million distinct CDR3 sequences, of which more than 35% were detected only once. More than 20% of the sample is held by the ten biggest clonotypes.

The data were obtained in a study of blood T cells in healthy people across ages (dated by TCRdb to between 2015 and 2017). Regarding the complete study: Template switching captured roughly one uniquely barcoded TCR beta cDNA molecule per two T cells in model experiments. Age-related changes in TCR beta repertoire diversity were measured in the study by deep sequencing normalized with unique cDNA molecular identifiers. The donors were divided into four age groups: young (average approximately 16 years), middle-aged (approximately 39), aged (approximately 64) and long-lived (approximately 74). To avoid experimental bias, donors of different ages were spread randomly across the sequencing lanes. Two additional independent replicas of 1 million unique cDNA reads from the same blood draw were analyzed for two donors (one aged 18 to 30 and one aged 80 or older). Here is what the overall study found, with its caveats: Observed TCR beta diversity per million T cells fell roughly linearly with age, and a significant reduction was already apparent by age approximately 40. There was a strong correlation between observed TCR beta diversity and the percentage of naive T cells measured by flow cytometry. Compared with the aged group, more naive CD4+ T cells, fewer expanded clones and increased TCR diversity were shown by the long-lived group, suggesting age selection. Because profiling used bulk unsorted PBMCs, naive and antigen-experienced compartments could not be compared conclusively. Estimates of total diversity based on one million sequenced T cells were considered lower bounds and underestimates. The CMV infection status of donors was not known, potentially confounding age-related changes in expanded clonotypes.

The donors were around 39 Caucasian individuals from Russia, aged roughly 6 to 95 years, who were systemically healthy. Each donor gave 8 to 10 milliliters of peripheral blood, drawn into EDTA-treated Vacutainer tubes. Ficoll-Paque density-gradient centrifugation was used to isolate PBMCs, with at least 6.5 million per sample. Trizol reagent was used to extract total RNA from the PBMCs, yielding at least 5 micrograms per sample. Naive CD45RAhigh/CD27high T cell percentages were measured by flow cytometry on a PBMC aliquot from every donor. Trimming removed 6 bases from V and 11 bases from J, leaving 28 bases between the germline ends. The germline V gene provides CDR1 MNHEY and CDR2 SVGEGT. The CDR3 spans 16 residues, from the cysteine through the phenylalanine. Solely the CDR3 DNA is kept, with 48 bases framed from the first base.

The sequence was collected from a human donor in good health. This chain joins TRBV6-2 or TRBV6-3 to TRBJ2-5, with a tentative D call of TRBD1 or TRBD2, each matching 5 bases. What was sequenced was blood. The DNA sequence is given as TGTGCCAGCAGAAGCGATCCGGGACGCGTGGCCTACGGGCAGTACTTC. Its protein product is CASRSDPGRVAYGQYF.